Following are 5 T cell receptor beta chains from one sample sequenced in a study of T cell changes during pregnancy in multiple sclerosis (dated by TCRdb to between 2017 and 2020). The library was obtained by the immunoSEQ multiplex PCR assay. TCRdb retrieved this table from immuneACCESS and kept in-frame rearrangements only. Not all clones are present; in checked studies, unresolved V genes account for under half, and no reason is known for the remainder. A total of approximately 47,000 clones appear in this sample, 85% to 95% of them only once. The ten largest clonotypes hold around 0.47% of the sample. The specimen comprised CD4+ T cells from peripheral blood mononuclear cells, sampled in the first trimester of pregnancy. These receptor sequences come from a female donor with multiple sclerosis, enrolled in a pregnancy study.

This chain uses TRBV10-3 with TRBJ2-1, with TRBD1 identical over 7 bases. This CDR3 has 15 residues. Trimming cost V 5 bases and J 6 bases; bases outside gene matches: 10. Germline V gene data show CDR1 as ENHRY and CDR2 as SYGVKD. The CDR3: CAISNSQGVFNEQFF. Written as DNA, the CDR3 is TGTGCCATCAGTAACAGCCAGGGGGTTTTCAATGAGCAGTTCTTC.

V is TRBV19 and J is TRBJ2-5, with TRBD2 identical over 9 bases. Germline CDR1 and CDR2: LNHDA and SQIVND (reference sequence). After removal of 9 bases from V and 5 bases from J, the junction contained 13 bases not matched to a gene. CDR3 length: 15 residues. This chain's CDR3 is CAREWGGGAGETQYF. The CDR3 nucleotides are TGTGCCAGGGAGTGGGGCGGGGGGGCCGGTGAGACCCAGTACTTC.

The V gene is TRBV10-3, the J gene TRBJ2-1, with 8 bases aligning to TRBD1. Germline CDR1 ENHRY, CDR2 SYGVKD. This CDR3 has 15 residues. V shed 4 bases, J shed 7 bases, and the junction held 9 bases outside the gene matches. CDR3 protein: CAISVPSTGGNEQFF. The CDR3 nucleotides are TGTGCCATCAGTGTCCCTAGTACAGGGGGAAATGAGCAGTTCTTC.

The rearrangement links TRBV11-3 to TRBJ2-1; the match to TRBD2 covers 8 bases. CDR1 and CDR2 from the germline V gene are SGHNT and YENEEA. The ends lost 2 bases at V and 3 bases at J; junction bases unmatched: 3. CDR3 length: 15 residues. The CDR3 is CASSLQAGDYNEQFF. The CDR3 bases are TGTGCCAGCAGCTTACAAGCGGGGGACTACAATGAGCAGTTCTTC.

In nucleotides, the CDR3 is TGTGCCAGCAGCCAGGGATTGTCCCAGTACTTC. Protein sequence: CASSQGLSQYF. This sequence joins TRBV5-6 and TRBJ2-5, with TRBD1 as a possible D gene (5 bases). There are 11 residues in the CDR3. Trimming stripped 4 bases from V and 9 bases from J, with 10 bases between. CDR1 and CDR2 (germline): SGHDT, YYEEEE.